The next 31 T cell receptor beta chains were all read from a single sample in a study of T cells in Graves' hyperthyroidism and ophthalmopathy. TCR beta CDR3 regions were amplified from RNA. The HTBI primer set served for first-round RT-PCR of the TCR CDR3. TCRdb re-derived calls from the multiplex PCR reads in MiXCR, one entry per CDR3 protein. Here the sample spans more than 500,000 distinct CDR3 sequences, more than 15% being singletons. Sequenced sample: blood. The receptor set was obtained from a woman aged 25 to 39 with Graves' ophthalmopathy.

The chain combines TRBV5-5 with TRBJ2-7; 9 bases are a match to TRBD1. V shed 4 bases, J shed 2 bases, and the junction held 7 bases outside the gene matches. The length of the CDR3 is 15 residues. Germline CDR1 reads SGHKS; CDR2 reads YYEKEE (reference sequence). CDR3 protein: CASSPGDRGTYEQYF. Here the CDR3 DNA reads TGTGCCAGCAGCCCGGGTGACAGGGGGACCTACGAGCAGTACTTC.

The chain couples TRBV18 to TRBJ1-5; 11 bases match TRBD1. The trim removed 6 bases at V and 0 bases at J, leaving 7 bases unmatched. This CDR3 is 17 amino acids long. CDR1 is KGHSH and CDR2 is LQKENI in the germline V gene. The CDR3 protein is CASSGTGGLYSNQPQHF. CDR3 DNA sequence: TGTGCCAGCTCCGGGACAGGGGGACTTTATAGCAATCAGCCCCAGCATTTT. Full variable domain (remainder filled in from reference TRBV18 and TRBJ1-5): NAGVMQNPRHLVRRRGQEARLRCSPMKGHSHVYWYRQLPEEGLKFMVYLQKENIIDESGMPKERFSAEFPKEGPSILRIQQVVRGDSAAYFCASSGTGGLYSNQPQHFGDGTRLSIL.

This clonotype was counted ten times or more. The DNA of the CDR3 is TGTGCCACCAGCGCCACCGGGACTAGCAATGAGCAGTTCTTC. Translated, it gives CATSATGTSNEQFF. The chain carries TRBV15 and TRBJ2-1; 8 bases map to TRBD2. CDR1 and CDR2 (germline): LNHNV, YYDKDF (reference sequence). The junction had 6 bases not matched to a gene; V was cut back by 5 bases and J by 6 bases. There are 14 residues in the CDR3.

This clonotype appeared a few times. V gene TRBV27 combines with J gene TRBJ1-4, with D possibly being TRBD1 (5 bases). CDR1 and CDR2 from the germline V gene are MNHEY and SMNVEV (reference sequence). V was clipped by 0 bases and J by 8 bases, with 13 bases between them. This CDR3 has 15 amino acids. CDR3: CASSLSIGGREKLFF. The CDR3 DNA sequence: TGTGCCAGCAGTTTATCGATCGGGGGAAGGGAAAAACTGTTTTTT.

The J gene is TRBJ2-7, the V gene TRBV5-1; a weak D match, TRBD1 (6 bases). This CDR3 has 16 amino acids. Trimming cost V 4 bases and J 0 bases, with 17 bases left between them. Per germline, CDR1 SGHRS and CDR2 YFSETQ. The CDR3 loop reads CASSAQWDTYSYEQYF. DNA for the CDR3: TGCGCCAGCAGCGCTCAGTGGGACACTTACTCCTACGAGCAGTACTTC.

V usage is TRBV10-3 and J usage is TRBJ2-3, with D unresolved. With 7 bases removed from V and 4 bases from J, the gap between germline ends came to 15 bases. In germline, CDR1 is ENHRY, CDR2 SYGVKD. The CDR3 is 14 amino acids. Here the CDR3 reads CAITTDLNSDTQYF. CDR3 DNA: TGTGCCATCACCACCGACCTAAACTCAGATACGCAGTATTTT.

This clonotype was seen a few times. The gene calls are TRBV6-2 or TRBV6-3 and TRBJ2-7, with 11 bases identical to TRBD2. CDR1 and CDR2 (germline): MNHEY, SVGEGT. The CDR3 totals 14 residues. The junction had 4 bases not matched to a gene; V was cut back by 4 bases and J by 5 bases. CDR3 bases: TGTGCCAGCAGTTGGACTAGCGGGTCTGACGAGCAGTACTTC. Its protein is CASSWTSGSDEQYF.

This clonotype showed up just a few times. Given the absence of the conserved phenylalanine or tryptophan at the CDR3 end, a read error is likely. This chain connects TRBV9 to TRBJ1-5; D is ambiguous. CDR1 SGDLS and CDR2 YYNGEE come from the germline V gene. The CDR3 has 14 residues. The V end lost 3 bases, the J end lost 7 bases, and 14 bases lay between the germline ends. CDR3 protein: CASSANSDGQPQHL. CDR3 nucleotides: TGTGCCAGCAGCGCCAACAGCGACGGGCAGCCCCAGCATCTT.

This clonotype was observed at least ten times. The chain links TRBV30 to TRBJ2-2; TRBD2 matches at 14 bases. This CDR3 spans 15 amino acids. V lost 5 bases, J lost 6 bases, and 5 bases stayed unmatched. CDR1 and CDR2 from the germline V gene are GTSNPN and SVGIG (reference sequence). CDR3 sequence reads: CAWAGLAGAAGELFF. CDR3 nucleotide sequence: TGTGCCTGGGCGGGACTAGCGGGAGCGGCCGGGGAGCTGTTTTTT.

The chain links TRBV28 to TRBJ2-1; no clear D. The length of the CDR3 is 16 residues. V was shortened by 3 bases and J by 4 bases, with 16 bases between the two germline ends. Germline values: CDR1 MDHEN, CDR2 SYDVKM. The CDR3 DNA reads as TGTGCCAGCAGTTTTGATGTATGGGCAGTTTACAATGAGCAGTTCTTC. Translation: CASSFDVWAVYNEQFF.

A word on this clonotype: This may be a read error, as it is one base from a much larger clone. The rearrangement links TRBV30 to TRBJ2-1; 7 bases are a match to TRBD1. The CDR3 runs to 15 residues. Trimming at V came to 4 bases and at J to 2 bases, leaving 8 bases not matched to a gene. CDR1 and CDR2 from the germline V gene are GTSNPN and SVGIG (reference sequence). CDR3: CAWNEKGTAYNEQFF. The DNA for the CDR3 is TGTGCCTGGAATGAAAAAGGGACAGCCTACAATGAGCAGTTCTTC.

This clonotype was detected many times. J is TRBJ1-4 and V is TRBV20-1, with D perhaps TRBD1 (5 bases). The germline V gene has CDR1 DFQATT and CDR2 SNEGSKA (reference sequence). This CDR3 comprises 13 residues. Trimming left V 2 bases short and J 4 bases short, with 8 bases between. The CDR3, as DNA: TGCAGTGCTAGACGGGACGGTAATGAAAAACTGTTTTTT. Protein: CSARRDGNEKLFF.

This clonotype has at least ten counts. This chain joins TRBV11-2 and TRBJ2-7; 11 nucleotides align to TRBD2. The CDR3 totals 16 residues. The junction had 11 bases not matched to a gene; V was cut back by 7 bases and J by 3 bases. From germline, CDR1 is SGHAT and CDR2 FQNNGV. This CDR3 is CASKRGTSGRIYEQYF. CDR3 bases: TGTGCCAGCAAGAGGGGTACTAGCGGGAGAATCTACGAGCAGTACTTC.

This clonotype was counted only a few times. V gene TRBV20-1 combines with J gene TRBJ2-1; 9 nucleotides agree with TRBD1. The germline CDR1 and CDR2 sequences are DFQATT and SNEGSKA (reference sequence). The CDR3 runs 13 residues. Unmatched junction bases numbered 5, after V lost 6 bases and J lost 5 bases. CDR3 loop: CSARTGDDNEQFF. The CDR3 DNA follows: TGCAGTGCCCGGACAGGGGATGACAATGAGCAGTTCTTC.

In this sample, this clonotype turned up a few times. This chain joins TRBV6-1 and TRBJ1-5, with D possibly matching TRBD1 (6 bases). Germline V gene sequence: CDR1 MNHNS, CDR2 SASEGT. Trimming removed 5 bases at V and 5 bases at J, with 16 bases between. This CDR3 is built from 15 residues. The DNA for the CDR3 is TGTGCCAGCAGTCTTCGGACAGATAGTCATCAGCCCCAGCATTTT. Protein sequence: CASSLRTDSHQPQHF.

The V and J genes are TRBV9 and TRBJ2-1; 12 bases are a match to TRBD2. V lost 1 base and J lost 4; bases outside the gene matches: 3. Germline V CDR1 and CDR2: SGDLS, YYNGEE. The CDR3 covers 16 residues. The CDR3 sequence is CASSVRTSGAYNEQFF. The CDR3 nucleotides are TGTGCCAGCAGCGTACGGACTAGCGGGGCTTACAATGAGCAGTTCTTC.

In this sample, this clonotype turned up a few times. The chain is built from TRBV20-1 and TRBJ2-1; 14 bases are shared with TRBD2. V trimming: 1 base; J trimming: 0 bases; junction bases outside the gene matches: 2. Per the germline V gene, CDR1 is DFQATT and CDR2 is SNEGSKA (reference sequence). CDR3 length equals 17 residues. DNA for the CDR3: TGCAGTGCTAGAGGACTAGCGGGAGGGAGCTCCTACAATGAGCAGTTCTTC. Protein sequence: CSARGLAGGSSYNEQFF.

This clonotype has ten or more counts. The chain carries TRBV20-1 and TRBJ2-2; D tentatively reads TRBD1 or TRBD2 (5 bases each). Trimming stripped 6 bases from V and 0 bases from J, with 11 bases between. This CDR3 is built from 14 residues. CDR1 and CDR2 from the germline V gene are DFQATT and SNEGSKA (reference sequence). The CDR3, as DNA: TGCAGTGCAACCGGGACGGCGAACACCGGGGAGCTGTTTTTT. This codes for CSATGTANTGELFF.

Ten or more counts support this clonotype. J is TRBJ2-3 and V is TRBV5-1, with 8 bases that match TRBD2. In germline, CDR1 is SGHRS, CDR2 YFSETQ. CDR3 size: 16 residues. V dropped 3 bases and J dropped 2; count of bases not matched to a gene: 8. The chain's CDR3 is CASSWRGESPTDTQYF. The CDR3 bases are TGCGCCAGCAGCTGGCGGGGGGAGAGTCCCACAGATACGCAGTATTTT.

Points on this clonotype: The junction departs from germline at one end; a sequencing error may be responsible. The rearrangement links TRBV24-1 to TRBJ1-5, with a tentative D call TRBD1 (6 bases). This CDR3 is 13 amino acids long. Germline CDR1 reads KGHDR; CDR2 reads SFDVKD. CDR3 DNA sequence: TGTGCCACCAGTGATTTGCAGGGGAACAAATGGAATTTT. Its protein product is CATSDLQGNKWNF.

This clonotype came up a few times. This chain links TRBV24-1 with TRBJ2-7, with TRBD1 identical over 8 bases. The CDR3 loop spans 14 amino acids. The germline CDR1 and CDR2 sequences are KGHDR and SFDVKD. Unmatched junction bases numbered 4, after V lost 6 bases and J lost 1 base. The CDR3 region is CATSQGAPSYEQYF. The CDR3 coding sequence is TGTGCCACCAGTCAGGGGGCTCCATCCTACGAGCAGTACTTC.

This clonotype has only a few counts. V is TRBV7-3 and J is TRBJ1-2; tentative D call: TRBD1 (5 bases). The CDR3 is 13 amino acids. Trimming shortened V by 5 bases and J by 8 bases, and 15 bases separated the two germline ends. Per the germline V gene, CDR1 is SGHTA and CDR2 is FQGTGA. Written as DNA, the CDR3 is TGTGCCAGCAGCGTTATCCAGGGAGGCGGCTACACCTTC. It yields the protein CASSVIQGGGYTF.

The rearrangement links TRBV6-2 or TRBV6-3 to TRBJ2-2; D perhaps matches TRBD1 (6 bases). The CDR3 is made up of 12 amino acids. Germline V gives CDR1 MNHEY, CDR2 SVGEGT. V dropped 8 bases and J dropped 6 bases, with 10 bases sitting between them. The DNA for the CDR3 is TGTGCCAGCCATAACAGGGCCGGGGAGCTGTTTTTT. Its translation is CASHNRAGELFF.

This clonotype has only a few counts. The V and J genes are TRBV20-1 and TRBJ1-2; 8 nucleotides match TRBD1. This CDR3 is 16 amino acids long. The V segment lost 1 base and the J segment 4 bases; nucleotides outside the gene matches: 11. Germline V gene data show CDR1 as DFQATT and CDR2 as SNEGSKA (reference sequence). The CDR3 region has the DNA TGCAGTGCTAGAGTGTCAGGACAGGGTATGGTCTATGGCTACACCTTC. It translates to CSARVSGQGMVYGYTF.

At least ten counts were recorded for this clonotype. The chain is built from TRBV3-1 and TRBJ1-2, with no clear D. V was clipped by 4 bases and J by 1 base, with 10 bases between them. Germline V gene lookup returns CDR1 LGHDT and CDR2 YNNKEL (reference sequence). The CDR3 has 14 residues. Written as DNA, the CDR3 is TGTGCCAGCAGCCCCTATGGGGTTAACTATGGCTACACCTTC. Its translation: CASSPYGVNYGYTF.

This clonotype was seen a handful of times. V is TRBV28 and J is TRBJ2-4; unclear D gene. The CDR3 consists of 14 residues. V was clipped by 5 bases and J by 4 bases, with 12 bases between them. Germline values: CDR1 MDHEN, CDR2 SYDVKM. The CDR3 is CASSPLGDKNIQYF. The CDR3 nucleotides read TGTGCCAGCAGTCCCCTAGGAGATAAAAACATTCAGTACTTC.

The sample holds a few counts of this clonotype. J is TRBJ1-3 and V is TRBV9; D is ambiguous. The V and J ends lost 0 bases and 0 bases respectively, with 1 base between them. The CDR3 length is 13 residues. Germline V gives CDR1 SGDLS, CDR2 YYNGEE. CDR3 nucleotide sequence: TGTGCCAGCAGCGTAGACTCTGGAAACACCATATATTTT. Amino acid sequence: CASSVDSGNTIYF.

In its sample, this clonotype was seen a few times. The rearrangement uses TRBV9 and TRBJ2-2; 8 bases align to TRBD2. V lost 4 bases to trimming and J lost 1 base; unmatched junction nucleotides: 9. CDR1 SGDLS and CDR2 YYNGEE come from the germline V gene. The CDR3 contains 17 residues. In DNA, the CDR3 is TGTGCCAGCAGCTATCTTCCGGGACTAGTGAACACCGGGGAGCTGTTTTTT. This sequence encodes CASSYLPGLVNTGELFF. The variable domain in full, with the rest retrieved from reference TRBV9 and TRBJ2-2, is DSGVTQTPKHLITATGQRVTLRCSPRSGDLSVYWYQQSLDQGLQFLIQYYNGEERAKGNILERFSAQQFPDLHSELNLSSLELGDSALYFCASSYLPGLVNTGELFFGEGSRLTVL.

This clonotype was seen more than once but under ten times. The chain joins TRBV6-5 to TRBJ2-7; 11 positions match TRBD1. CDR3 size: 15 residues. CDR1 and CDR2 from the germline V gene are MNHEY and SVGAGI. The junction had 9 bases not matched to a gene; V was cut back by 4 bases and J by 7 bases. The CDR3 sequence is CASSSSGQGAGEQYF. CDR3 in DNA: TGTGCCAGCAGTTCGAGCGGACAGGGGGCGGGGGAGCAGTACTTC.

V usage is TRBV29-1 and J usage is TRBJ2-1, with D maybe TRBD1 (5 bases). V lost 7 bases and J lost 6, with 10 bases in between. The CDR3 sequence is 11 residues long. Germline V lookup: CDR1 SQVTM, CDR2 ANQGSEA. The CDR3 sequence: CSELDSNEQFF. The CDR3 region has the DNA TGCAGCGAGCTTGACAGCAATGAGCAGTTCTTC.

This clonotype has ten or more counts. The chain joins TRBV9 to TRBJ1-1; TRBD1 is a possible D gene (5 bases). CDR1 SGDLS and CDR2 YYNGEE come from the germline V gene. V was cut by 5 bases and J by 1 base, with 18 bases left in between. This CDR3 is built from 16 residues. Here the CDR3 DNA reads TGTGCCAGCAGTGAGGGGCCTAGTATAAAGAACACTGAAGCTTTCTTT. The encoded protein is CASSEGPSIKNTEAFF. Full variable domain (outside the CDR3, taken from reference TRBV9 and TRBJ1-1): DSGVTQTPKHLITATGQRVTLRCSPRSGDLSVYWYQQSLDQGLQFLIQYYNGEERAKGNILERFSAQQFPDLHSELNLSSLELGDSALYFCASSEGPSIKNTEAFFGQGTRLTVV.